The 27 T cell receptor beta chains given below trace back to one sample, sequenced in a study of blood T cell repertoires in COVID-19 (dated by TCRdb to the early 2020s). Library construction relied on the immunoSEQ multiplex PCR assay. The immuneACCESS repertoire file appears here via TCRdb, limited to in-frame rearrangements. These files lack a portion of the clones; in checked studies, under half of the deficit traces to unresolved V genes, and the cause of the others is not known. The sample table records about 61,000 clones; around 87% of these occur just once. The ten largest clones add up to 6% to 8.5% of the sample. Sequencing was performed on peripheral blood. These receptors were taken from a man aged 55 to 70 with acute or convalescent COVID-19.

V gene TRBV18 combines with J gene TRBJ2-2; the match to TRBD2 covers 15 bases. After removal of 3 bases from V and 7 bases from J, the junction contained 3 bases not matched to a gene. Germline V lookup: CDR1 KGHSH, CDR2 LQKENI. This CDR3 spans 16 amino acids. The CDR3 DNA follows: TGTGCCAGCTCACCGGGACTAGCGGGGGGCCACGGGGAGCTGTTTTTT. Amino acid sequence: CASSPGLAGGHGELFF.

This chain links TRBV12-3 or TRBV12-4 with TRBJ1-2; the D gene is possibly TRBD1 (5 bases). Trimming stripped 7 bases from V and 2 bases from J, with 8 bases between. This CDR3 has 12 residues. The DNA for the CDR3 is TGTGCCAGCACTCGGGGGAACTATGGCTACACCTTC. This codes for CASTRGNYGYTF.

The CDR3 region is CASSPGFGEKLFF. In nucleotides, the CDR3 is TGTGCCAGCAGCCCGGGGTTCGGTGAAAAACTGTTTTTT. J is TRBJ1-4 and V is TRBV11-2; no clear D gene. This CDR3 comprises 13 residues. Between the trimmed V and J ends, which lost 5 bases and 7 bases, there was a span of 11 bases. Germline assignment: CDR1 SGHAT and CDR2 FQNNGV. The full variable domain, with the rest looked up from reference TRBV11-2 and TRBJ1-4, is EAGVAQSPRYKIIEKRQSVAFWCNPISGHATLYWYQQILGQGPKLLIQFQNNGVVDDSQLPKDRFSAERLKGVDSTLKIQPAKLEDSAVYLCASSPGFGEKLFFGSGTQLSVL.

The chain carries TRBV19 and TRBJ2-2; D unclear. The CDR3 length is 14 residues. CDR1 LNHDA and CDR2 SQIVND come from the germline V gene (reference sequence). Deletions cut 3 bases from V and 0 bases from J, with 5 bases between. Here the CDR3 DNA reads TGTGCCAGTAGTATTTTAGCGAACACCGGGGAGCTGTTTTTT. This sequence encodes CASSILANTGELFF.

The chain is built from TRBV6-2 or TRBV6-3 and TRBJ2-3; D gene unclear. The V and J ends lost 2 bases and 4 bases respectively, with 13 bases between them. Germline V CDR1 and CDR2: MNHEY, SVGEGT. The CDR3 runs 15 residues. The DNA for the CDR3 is TGTGCCAGCAGTTACCGAAGTTCGAGTTCAGATACGCAGTATTTT. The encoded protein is CASSYRSSSSDTQYF.

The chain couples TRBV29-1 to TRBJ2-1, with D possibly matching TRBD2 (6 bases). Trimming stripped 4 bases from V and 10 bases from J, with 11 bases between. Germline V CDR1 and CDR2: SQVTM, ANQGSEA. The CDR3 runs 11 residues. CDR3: CSVGLRDEQFF. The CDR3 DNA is TGCAGCGTTGGTTTGCGGGACGAGCAGTTCTTC.

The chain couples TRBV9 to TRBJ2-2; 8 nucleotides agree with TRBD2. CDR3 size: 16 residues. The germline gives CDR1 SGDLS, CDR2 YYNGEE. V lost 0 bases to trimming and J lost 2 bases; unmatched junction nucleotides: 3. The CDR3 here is CASSVAGGVNTGELFF. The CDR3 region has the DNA TGTGCCAGCAGCGTAGCGGGGGGGGTTAACACCGGGGAGCTGTTTTTT.

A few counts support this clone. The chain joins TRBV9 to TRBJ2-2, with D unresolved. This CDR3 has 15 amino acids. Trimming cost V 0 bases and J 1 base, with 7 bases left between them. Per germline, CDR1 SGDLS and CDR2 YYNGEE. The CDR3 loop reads CASSVVSENTGELFF. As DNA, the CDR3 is TGTGCCAGCAGCGTAGTTTCAGAGAACACCGGGGAGCTGTTTTTT.

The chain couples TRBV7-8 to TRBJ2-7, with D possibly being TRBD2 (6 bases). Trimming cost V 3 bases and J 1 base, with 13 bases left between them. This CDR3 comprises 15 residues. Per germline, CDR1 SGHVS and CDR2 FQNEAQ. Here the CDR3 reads CASSLGTAGSYEQYF. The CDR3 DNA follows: TGTGCCAGCAGCTTGGGGACGGCGGGGTCCTACGAGCAGTACTTC.

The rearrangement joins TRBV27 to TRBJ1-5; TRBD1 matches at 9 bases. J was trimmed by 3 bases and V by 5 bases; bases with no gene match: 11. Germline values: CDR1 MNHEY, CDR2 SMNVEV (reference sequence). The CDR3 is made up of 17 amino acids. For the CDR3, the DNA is TGTGCCAGCAGTACCCACAGGGGGCCAAATTCCAATCAGCCCCAGCATTTT. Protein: CASSTHRGPNSNQPQHF.

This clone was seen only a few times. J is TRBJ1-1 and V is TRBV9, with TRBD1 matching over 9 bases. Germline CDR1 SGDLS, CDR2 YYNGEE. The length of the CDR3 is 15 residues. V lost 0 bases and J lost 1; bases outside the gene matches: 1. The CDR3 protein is CASSVEDRGNTEAFF. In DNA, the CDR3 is TGTGCCAGCAGCGTAGAGGACAGGGGGAACACTGAAGCTTTCTTT.

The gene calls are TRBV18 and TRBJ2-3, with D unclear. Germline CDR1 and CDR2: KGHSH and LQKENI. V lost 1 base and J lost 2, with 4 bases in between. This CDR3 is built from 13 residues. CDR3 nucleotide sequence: TGTGCCAGCTCACCACAGCACACAGATACGCAGTATTTT. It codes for CASSPQHTDTQYF.

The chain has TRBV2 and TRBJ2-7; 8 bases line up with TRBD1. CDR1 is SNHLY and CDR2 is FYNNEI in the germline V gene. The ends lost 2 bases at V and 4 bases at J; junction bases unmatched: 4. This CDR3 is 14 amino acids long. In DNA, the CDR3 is TGTGCCAGCAGTGAATTGCAGGGGGCTTACGAGCAGTACTTC. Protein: CASSELQGAYEQYF. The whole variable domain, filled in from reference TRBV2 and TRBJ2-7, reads EPEVTQTPSHQVTQMGQEVILRCVPISNHLYFYWYRQILGQKVEFLVSFYNNEISEKSEIFDDQFSVERPDGSNFTLKIRSTKLEDSAMYFCASSELQGAYEQYFGPGTRLTVT.

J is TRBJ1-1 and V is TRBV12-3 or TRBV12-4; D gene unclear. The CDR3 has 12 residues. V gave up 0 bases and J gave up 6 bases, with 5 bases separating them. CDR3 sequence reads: CASSLAAAEAFF. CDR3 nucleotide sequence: TGTGCCAGCAGTTTAGCTGCGGCTGAAGCTTTCTTT.

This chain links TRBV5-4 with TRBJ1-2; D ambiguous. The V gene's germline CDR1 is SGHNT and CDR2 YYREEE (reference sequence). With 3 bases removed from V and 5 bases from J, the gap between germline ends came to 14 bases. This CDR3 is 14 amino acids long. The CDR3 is CASSSTQLGYGYTF. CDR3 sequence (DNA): TGTGCCAGCAGCTCGACCCAACTAGGGTATGGCTACACCTTC.

The CDR3 sequence is CASSSQGVEQYF. Written as DNA, the CDR3 is TGCGCCAGCAGCTCTCAGGGGGTTGAGCAGTACTTC. This sequence joins TRBV5-1 and TRBJ2-7, with 7 bases aligning to TRBD1. The CDR3 spans 12 residues. The V segment lost 3 bases and the J segment 7 bases; nucleotides outside the gene matches: 4. From germline, CDR1 is SGHRS and CDR2 YFSETQ.

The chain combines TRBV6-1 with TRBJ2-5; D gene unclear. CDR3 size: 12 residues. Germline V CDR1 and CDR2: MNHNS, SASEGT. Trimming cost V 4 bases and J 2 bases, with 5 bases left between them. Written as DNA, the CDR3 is TGTGCCAGCAGTGGCGCACAAGAGACCCAGTACTTC. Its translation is CASSGAQETQYF.

CDR3 DNA: TGTGCCAGCAGTGATGGGACAGCTGGAAACACCATATATTTT. It encodes CASSDGTAGNTIYF. The chain combines TRBV6-1 with TRBJ1-3, with 7 nucleotides matching TRBD1. The germline CDR1 and CDR2 sequences are MNHNS and SASEGT. The CDR3 sequence is 14 residues long. V dropped 3 bases and J dropped 2; count of bases not matched to a gene: 1.

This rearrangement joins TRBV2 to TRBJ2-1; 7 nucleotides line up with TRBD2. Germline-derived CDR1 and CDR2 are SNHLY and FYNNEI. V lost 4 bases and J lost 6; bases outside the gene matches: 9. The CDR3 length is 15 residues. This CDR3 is CASSVTSVRANEQFF. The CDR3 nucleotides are TGTGCCAGCAGTGTTACTAGCGTCAGAGCCAATGAGCAGTTCTTC.

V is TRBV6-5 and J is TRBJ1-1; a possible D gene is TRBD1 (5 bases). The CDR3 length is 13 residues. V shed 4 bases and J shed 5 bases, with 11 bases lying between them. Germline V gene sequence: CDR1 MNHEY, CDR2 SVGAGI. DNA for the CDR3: TGTGCCAGCAGTTTCCCAGGGCATACTGAAGCTTTCTTT. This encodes CASSFPGHTEAFF.

DNA of the CDR3: TGTGCCAGCAGTTACGGTGTCGGGGTCATCACAGATACGCAGTATTTT. This codes for CASSYGVGVITDTQYF. The V and J genes are TRBV6-2 or TRBV6-3 and TRBJ2-3, with TRBD2 as a possible D gene (5 bases). Germline CDR1 and CDR2: MNHEY and SVGEGT. The ends were cut back, 2 bases at V and 2 bases at J, with 14 bases in the middle. This CDR3 spans 16 amino acids.

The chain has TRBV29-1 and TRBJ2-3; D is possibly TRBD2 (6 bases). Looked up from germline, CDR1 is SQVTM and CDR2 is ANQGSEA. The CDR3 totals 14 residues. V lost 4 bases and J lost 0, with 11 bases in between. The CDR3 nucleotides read TGCAGCGTTGTATTGGCGGGGAGCACAGATACGCAGTATTTT. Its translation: CSVVLAGSTDTQYF.

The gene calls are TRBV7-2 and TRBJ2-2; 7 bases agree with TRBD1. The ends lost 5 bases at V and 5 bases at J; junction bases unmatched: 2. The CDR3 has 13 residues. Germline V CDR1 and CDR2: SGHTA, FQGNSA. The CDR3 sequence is CASSTTGTGELFF. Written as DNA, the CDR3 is TGTGCCAGCAGCACGACAGGGACCGGGGAGCTGTTTTTT. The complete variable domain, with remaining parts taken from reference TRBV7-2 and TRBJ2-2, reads GAGVSQSPSNKVTEKGKDVELRCDPISGHTALYWYRQSLGQGLEFLIYFQGNSAPDKSGLPSDRFSAERTGGSVSTLTIQRTQQEDSAVYLCASSTTGTGELFFGEGSRLTVL.

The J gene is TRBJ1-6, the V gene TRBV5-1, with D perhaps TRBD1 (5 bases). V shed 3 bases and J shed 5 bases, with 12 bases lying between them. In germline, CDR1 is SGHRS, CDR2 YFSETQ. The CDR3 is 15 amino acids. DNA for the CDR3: TGCGCCAGCAGCTCGGGAGGGGTTGATAATTCACCCCTCCACTTT. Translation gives CASSSGGVDNSPLHF.

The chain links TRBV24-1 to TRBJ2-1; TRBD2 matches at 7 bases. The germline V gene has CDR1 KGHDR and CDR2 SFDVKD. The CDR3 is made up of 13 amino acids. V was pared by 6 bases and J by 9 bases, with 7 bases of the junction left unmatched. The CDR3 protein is CATSLLGGTEQFF. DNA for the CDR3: TGTGCCACCAGTCTTCTGGGGGGGACTGAGCAGTTCTTC.

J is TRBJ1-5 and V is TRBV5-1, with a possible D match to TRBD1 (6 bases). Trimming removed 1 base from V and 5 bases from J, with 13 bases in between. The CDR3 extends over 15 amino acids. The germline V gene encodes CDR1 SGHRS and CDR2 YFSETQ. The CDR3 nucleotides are TGCGCCAGCAGCTTGAGTGGGCGGACAGATCAGCCCCAGCATTTT. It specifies CASSLSGRTDQPQHF.

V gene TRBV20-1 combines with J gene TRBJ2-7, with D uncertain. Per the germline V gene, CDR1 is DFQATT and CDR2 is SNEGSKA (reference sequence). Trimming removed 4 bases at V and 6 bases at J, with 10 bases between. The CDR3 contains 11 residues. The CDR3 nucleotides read TGCAGTGCTACGGAGAGGTTCGAGCAGTACTTC. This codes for CSATERFEQYF.